These 31 T cell receptor beta chains were all obtained from the same sample, sequenced in a study of blood T cell repertoires in COVID-19. The data were produced by immunoSEQ multiplex PCR, yet TCRdb's version contains in-frame clones alone and is incomplete. The sample has about 210,000 clones; around 85% are singletons. Sequenced material: peripheral blood. The receptors were sampled from an older woman with COVID-19, enrolled during active disease.

This clone has just a few counts. This CDR3 is CASSPRDRESYGYTF. CDR3 sequence (DNA): TGTGCCAGCAGCCCCAGGGACAGGGAATCCTATGGCTACACCTTC. The chain joins TRBV5-8 to TRBJ1-2, with 9 bases that match TRBD1. Germline CDR1 is SGHTS and CDR2 is YDEGEE. The junction had 8 bases not matched to a gene; V was cut back by 4 bases and J by 4 bases. This CDR3 has 15 residues.

J is TRBJ1-2 and V is TRBV6-2 or TRBV6-3; weak D call: TRBD1 (5 bases). The V gene's germline CDR1 is MNHEY and CDR2 SVGEGT. This CDR3 is 14 amino acids long. Trimming took off 4 bases at V and 8 bases at J, with 17 bases between the two ends. CDR3 DNA sequence: TGTGCCAGCAGTTCTAATGGCAACAGGCGGGGCTACACCTTC. It yields the protein CASSSNGNRRGYTF.

The chain uses TRBV2 and TRBJ2-6, with D perhaps matching TRBD2 (5 bases). The CDR3 is 14 amino acids. Trimming shortened V by 6 bases and J by 0 bases, and 6 bases separated the two germline ends. CDR1 is SNHLY, CDR2 FYNNEI, per germline. The CDR3 DNA reads as TGTGCCAGCAGCGGGGTCTCTGGGGCCAACGTCCTGACTTTC. It encodes CASSGVSGANVLTF.

This clone turned up a few times. This chain uses TRBV6-2 or TRBV6-3 with TRBJ1-1; 11 bases are a match to TRBD1. Germline CDR1 MNHEY, CDR2 SVGEGT. V lost 4 bases to trimming and J lost 2 bases; unmatched junction nucleotides: 12. CDR3 length: 18 residues. The CDR3 spells CASSSHGQGARVNTEAFF. CDR3 bases: TGTGCCAGCAGTTCCCACGGACAGGGGGCCCGAGTTAACACTGAAGCTTTCTTT.

The V call is TRBV6-2 or TRBV6-3, the J call TRBJ1-5; D unresolved. The germline V and J ends were trimmed by 2 bases and 0 bases, with 11 bases remaining between them. Germline V CDR1 and CDR2: MNHEY, SVGEGT. The CDR3 has 16 amino acids. Here the CDR3 reads CASSYPNLYSNQPQHF. CDR3 nucleotides: TGTGCCAGCAGTTACCCGAACCTCTATAGCAATCAGCCCCAGCATTTT.

V and J are TRBV7-2 and TRBJ2-7; D gene uncertain. Germline V gives CDR1 SGHTA, CDR2 FQGNSA. The V and J ends lost 5 bases and 0 bases respectively, with 5 bases between them. CDR3 length equals 12 residues. The DNA for the CDR3 is TGTGCCAGCAGCGGGCACTCCTACGAGCAGTACTTC. Encoded protein: CASSGHSYEQYF.

The chain recombines TRBV6-5 with TRBJ1-2; TRBD1 matches at 10 bases. V lost 2 bases, J lost 6 bases, and 6 bases stayed unmatched. The germline CDR1 and CDR2 sequences are MNHEY and SVGAGI. CDR3 length equals 15 residues. CDR3 sequence (DNA): TGTGCCAGCAGTTACAGGACAGGGGGACTTAATGGCTACACCTTC. Its protein product is CASSYRTGGLNGYTF.

The chain employs TRBV30 and TRBJ1-1; TRBD1 matches at 8 bases. The CDR3 extends over 15 amino acids. Germline trimming cut 0 bases from V and 4 bases from J; bases unmatched to any gene: 7. Germline lookup yields CDR1 GTSNPN and CDR2 SVGIG (reference sequence). CDR3: CAWSVGYQGATEAFF. Here the CDR3 DNA reads TGTGCCTGGAGTGTAGGGTATCAGGGGGCCACTGAAGCTTTCTTT. Based on the CDR3 plus reference TRBV30 and TRBJ1-1, the full variable domain is SQTIHQWPATLVQPVGSPLSLECTVEGTSNPNLYWYRQAAGRGLQLLFYSVGIGQISSEVPQNLSASRPQDRQFILSSKKLLLSDSGFYLCAWSVGYQGATEAFFGQGTRLTVV.

The CDR3 region is CASSPTGAAGELFF. The CDR3, as DNA: TGTGCCAGCAGCCCAACAGGGGCGGCCGGGGAGCTGTTTTTT. The chain joins TRBV6-5 to TRBJ2-2, with 7 bases aligning to TRBD1. In germline, CDR1 is MNHEY, CDR2 SVGAGI. This CDR3 has 14 amino acids. V gave up 6 bases and J gave up 6 bases; unmatched junction bases: 7.

CDR3 sequence: CASTPGHRETGELFF. The CDR3 coding sequence is TGTGCCAGCACCCCGGGACATAGAGAAACCGGGGAGCTGTTTTTT. This sequence joins TRBV11-1 and TRBJ2-2, with a weak D call TRBD1 (6 bases). Germline V lookup: CDR1 SGHAT, CDR2 FQDESV (reference sequence). V was trimmed by 7 bases and J by 5 bases, leaving 17 bases between them. This CDR3 has 15 residues.

The table lists this clone with a few counts. The chain is built from TRBV3-1 (or the pseudogene TRBV3-2) and TRBJ2-1, with 7 nucleotides matching TRBD2. With V trimmed by 0 bases and J by 2 bases, 7 bases remained unmatched. This CDR3 region has 17 residues. Germline assignment: CDR1 LGHDT and CDR2 YNNKEL (reference sequence). CDR3 sequence reads: CASSQERLAGAYNEQFF. The CDR3 bases are TGTGCCAGCAGCCAAGAGAGGTTGGCGGGAGCCTACAATGAGCAGTTCTTC.

The CDR3 is CASSLGGGASTQYF. The CDR3 DNA sequence: TGTGCCAGCAGCTTAGGCGGGGGGGCGAGTACGCAGTATTTT. The J gene is TRBJ2-3, the V gene TRBV11-3, with 9 bases identical to TRBD2. V dropped 1 base and J dropped 8; count of bases not matched to a gene: 4. The length of the CDR3 is 14 residues. CDR1 is SGHNT and CDR2 is YENEEA in the germline V gene.

This clone was found a few times. V and J are TRBV24-1 and TRBJ2-1; TRBD2 matches at 8 bases. J gave up 2 bases and V 2 bases, and 1 base lay outside the gene matches. The CDR3 length is 15 residues. Per the germline V gene, CDR1 is KGHDR and CDR2 is SFDVKD. CDR3 loop: CATSDSGGAYNEQFF. The DNA of the CDR3 is TGTGCCACCAGTGATTCCGGGGGGGCCTACAATGAGCAGTTCTTC.

The chain links TRBV15 to TRBJ1-1; D is unclear. The CDR3 is 15 residues long. CDR1 and CDR2 (germline): LNHNV, YYDKDF (reference sequence). The V gene lost 0 bases and the J gene lost 1 base, with 9 bases spanning the gap. In DNA, the CDR3 is TGTGCCACCAGCAGAGATCCCCGGGGGAACACTGAAGCTTTCTTT. It specifies CATSRDPRGNTEAFF.

On this clone itself: A junction end diverges from the germline sequence, so it may reflect a read error. The chain joins TRBV5-8 to TRBJ1-1, with D perhaps matching TRBD1 (6 bases). The CDR3 spans 14 residues. The germline CDR1 and CDR2 sequences are SGHTS and YDEGEE. CDR3 amino acids: CASSLQGLNTEVFF. CDR3 nucleotides: TGTGCCAGCAGTTTACAGGGCCTCAACACTGAAGTTTTCTTT.

The rearrangement uses TRBV7-8 and TRBJ2-7; 10 nucleotides match TRBD1. CDR3 length: 15 residues. V shed 5 bases, J shed 5 bases, and the junction held 9 bases outside the gene matches. The germline V gene has CDR1 SGHVS and CDR2 FQNEAQ. Written as DNA, the CDR3 is TGTGCCAGCAGCGCAACGGGACAGGGGAGCCACGAGCAGTACTTC. Translating gives CASSATGQGSHEQYF.

The chain uses TRBV30 and TRBJ2-1; maybe TRBD2 (5 bases). Germline V gene data show CDR1 as GTSNPN and CDR2 as SVGIG (reference sequence). V lost 0 bases and J 4 bases, leaving 7 bases between the germline ends. The CDR3 consists of 13 residues. The CDR3 coding sequence is TGTGCCTGGAGTGTTGAGCGGTACAATGAGCAGTTCTTC. This sequence encodes CAWSVERYNEQFF.

The genes are TRBV5-4 and TRBJ2-3; 7 bases are a match to TRBD1. The V gene's germline CDR1 is SGHNT and CDR2 YYREEE (reference sequence). The CDR3 is made up of 17 amino acids. The junction had 9 bases not matched to a gene; V was cut back by 0 bases and J by 2 bases. CDR3 residues: CASSLDKGQNPTDTQYF. CDR3 in DNA: TGTGCCAGCAGCTTGGATAAGGGACAGAACCCCACAGATACGCAGTATTTT.

V and J are TRBV7-2 and TRBJ2-2; no clear D gene. The V end lost 2 bases, the J end lost 0 bases, and 10 bases lay between the germline ends. From germline, CDR1 is SGHTA and CDR2 FQGNSA. The CDR3 totals 16 residues. CDR3 region: CASSLLQAPNTGELFF. The CDR3 DNA is TGTGCCAGCAGCTTATTGCAGGCACCGAACACCGGGGAGCTGTTTTTT.

This clone was seen once. The rearrangement joins TRBV11-2 to TRBJ2-1; 9 bases are shared with TRBD2. The CDR3 spans 15 residues. CDR1 is SGHAT and CDR2 is FQNNGV in the germline V gene. Trimming at V came to 5 bases and at J to 12 bases, leaving 14 bases not matched to a gene. The CDR3 DNA reads as TGTGCCAGCAGCCCGGGGGTAGCGGGAGTAGTTCGGCAGTTCTTC. Translation gives CASSPGVAGVVRQFF.

V and J are TRBV7-9 and TRBJ1-2, with D tentatively TRBD1 (6 bases). Germline values: CDR1 SEHNR, CDR2 FQNEAQ (reference sequence). V was shortened by 5 bases and J by 4 bases, with 20 bases between the two germline ends. This CDR3 has 16 residues. The CDR3 bases are TGTGCCAGCAGCCCATGGTCCAGGGGCGGTGGCTATGGCTACACCTTC. It translates to CASSPWSRGGGYGYTF.

The rearrangement links TRBV6-5 to TRBJ2-2; 8 bases agree with TRBD2. V trimming: 8 bases; J trimming: 4 bases; junction bases outside the gene matches: 6. Germline V gene data show CDR1 as MNHEY and CDR2 as SVGAGI. The CDR3 length is 14 residues. This CDR3 is CASQHGRGTGELFF. CDR3 sequence (DNA): TGTGCCAGCCAACACGGGAGGGGCACCGGGGAGCTGTTTTTT.

The chain recombines TRBV2 with TRBJ2-1; 11 positions match TRBD2. Germline assignment: CDR1 SNHLY and CDR2 FYNNEI. V lost 8 bases and J lost 1; bases outside the gene matches: 4. This CDR3 is 15 amino acids long. CDR3 sequence (DNA): TGTGCCAGCTCGCTAGCGGGGGGTTCCTACAATGAGCAGTTCTTC. Amino acids: CASSLAGGSYNEQFF.

The rearrangement uses TRBV2 and TRBJ2-7, with D maybe TRBD2 (6 bases). The germline V gene encodes CDR1 SNHLY and CDR2 FYNNEI. This CDR3 has 14 residues. V lost 9 bases, J lost 0 bases, and 15 bases lay in between. The CDR3 sequence: CASRRRGHSYEQYF. DNA of the CDR3: TGTGCCAGTCGGCGGAGGGGCCACTCCTACGAGCAGTACTTC.

Only a few counts were recorded for this clone. The chain combines TRBV5-6 with TRBJ2-5; 10 nucleotides match TRBD2. The length of the CDR3 is 17 residues. Germline CDR1 is SGHDT and CDR2 is YYEEEE. V gave up 4 bases and J gave up 4 bases; unmatched junction bases: 13. CDR3: CASSPKGLAGVRETQYF. Here the CDR3 DNA reads TGTGCCAGCAGCCCTAAGGGGCTAGCGGGAGTCCGAGAGACCCAGTACTTC.

The V call is TRBV7-9, the J call TRBJ1-5; no reliable D call. The ends were cut back, 3 bases at V and 2 bases at J, with 17 bases in the middle. Germline CDR1 is SEHNR and CDR2 is FQNEAQ (reference sequence). The CDR3 covers 17 residues. The CDR3 region is CASSFRQSHEGNQPQHF. For the CDR3, the DNA is TGTGCCAGCAGCTTCCGTCAGTCGCACGAGGGCAATCAGCCCCAGCATTTT.

The sample holds many counts of this clone. The rearrangement uses TRBV2 and TRBJ1-4; D may be TRBD1 (6 bases). This CDR3 has 15 amino acids. Germline CDR1 and CDR2: SNHLY and FYNNEI. V was shortened by 7 bases and J by 6 bases, with 18 bases between the two germline ends. The CDR3 loop reads CASKGQWADYEKLFF. The CDR3 region has the DNA TGTGCCAGCAAAGGACAGTGGGCAGACTATGAAAAACTGTTTTTT.

In nucleotides, the CDR3 is TGTGCCAGCAGCCCCCTGGCGGGAGCGGCCTACGAGCAGTACTTC. Translated, it gives CASSPLAGAAYEQYF. The chain couples TRBV14 to TRBJ2-7, with 7 positions matching TRBD2. The V gene's germline CDR1 is SGHDN and CDR2 FVKESK. Trimming cost V 4 bases and J 2 bases; bases outside gene matches: 8. The CDR3 contains 15 residues.

V is TRBV5-4 and J is TRBJ2-1, with 10 bases identical to TRBD2. Germline V gene data show CDR1 as SGHNT and CDR2 as YYREEE (reference sequence). The CDR3 is 15 residues long. Trimming cost V 0 bases and J 12 bases; bases outside gene matches: 9. The CDR3 loop reads CASSLAREAGGRQFF. The CDR3, as DNA: TGTGCCAGCAGCTTGGCCCGGGAAGCGGGGGGGCGGCAGTTCTTC.

The chain has TRBV7-2 and TRBJ1-4; 9 bases agree with TRBD1. The CDR3 length is 14 residues. Germline assignment: CDR1 SGHTA and CDR2 FQGNSA. Trimming cost V 5 bases and J 9 bases; bases outside gene matches: 7. CDR3 amino acids: CASSPRDREQKLFF. CDR3 bases: TGTGCCAGCAGCCCCCGGGACAGGGAACAAAAACTGTTTTTT.

The CDR3, as DNA: TGTGCCAGCAGCTCCCCGACAGATACGCAGTATTTT. Amino acids: CASSSPTDTQYF. The gene calls are TRBV5-4 and TRBJ2-3; D gene ambiguous. Looked up from germline, CDR1 is SGHNT and CDR2 is YYREEE (reference sequence). Trimming took off 3 bases at V and 3 bases at J, with 5 bases between the two ends. The length of the CDR3 is 12 residues.